The text below deals with one TCR beta chain. The antigen is not known. The sample originates from a study of T cell responses to AZD1222 COVID-19 vaccine. Overall study findings and caveats: Elevations in Spike-specific TCR breadth and depth followed administration of two AZD1222 doses.

The protocol was immunoSEQ multiplex PCR, while the TCRdb copy is restricted to in-frame clones and leaves out a portion. The repertoire consists of 100,000 to 130,000 clones, with approximately 86% occurring once and the leading ten covering roughly 4.3%. The germline V gene has CDR1 SGHTA and CDR2 FQGNSA. This CDR3 region has 17 residues. Trimming took 5 bases from V and 5 from J; bases not matched to a gene: 12. This sequence was found in an adult in good health. The sequences come from peripheral blood, collected on day 0 of AZD1222 vaccination. V is TRBV7-2 and J is TRBJ2-5, with 12 bases lining up with TRBD2. The CDR3 region is CASSPPGLAGPGETQYF. CDR3 coding DNA: TGTGCCAGCAGCCCACCCGGACTAGCGGGGCCGGGGGAGACCCAGTACTTC.